This record looks at one T cell receptor beta chain sequence and its context. Its antigen remains unidentified. The data derive from a study of shared clonotypes between healthy human individuals. The authors loaded roughly 200 ng DNA, about 30,000 T cell genomes, into sorted-subset replicate PCRs. The protocol was immunoSEQ multiplex PCR, while the TCRdb copy is restricted to in-frame clones and leaves out a portion. Among roughly 1 million clones listed, about three quarters were seen once. Study-level points and caveats: Against clonotypes common to all four donors, non-shared ones had lower generation probabilities. The authors expected sequencing depth to affect clonotype sharing among donors. Between several donors, naive CD4 clonotypes were shared at a level of around 4.9%.

This CDR3 has 13 residues. The germline V gene has CDR1 MDHEN and CDR2 SYDVKM. With 10 bases removed from V and 3 bases from J, the gap between germline ends came to 13 bases. The specimen was memory CD4+ T cells sorted from blood. Subset meaning: CD45RA-negative fraction. The V gene is TRBV28, the J gene TRBJ1-5; D is ambiguous. The TCR originated in a man between 18 and 35 years old in good health. CDR3 loop: CATGEGANQPQHF. For the CDR3, the DNA is TGTGCCACCGGGGAGGGAGCCAATCAGCCCCAGCATTTT.